These 28 T cell receptor beta chains share one sample of origin, sequenced in a study of blood T cell repertoires in COVID-19. TCRdb keeps only in-frame clones here, not all; method: immunoSEQ multiplex PCR. The repertoire holds about 300,000 clones, with around 87% as singletons. The sequenced sample was peripheral blood. Every receptor here comes from a woman between 40 and 55 years old who had recovered from COVID-19.

The rearrangement joins TRBV7-8 to TRBJ2-7; D might be TRBD1 (5 bases). V was pared by 5 bases and J by 2 bases, with 10 bases between. The CDR3 is 13 residues long. CDR1 and CDR2 (germline): SGHVS, FQNEAQ. This chain's CDR3 is CASSDQGAYEQYF. DNA for the CDR3: TGTGCCAGCAGCGATCAGGGCGCCTACGAGCAGTACTTC.

This sequence joins TRBV6-5 and TRBJ2-1; TRBD1 is a possible D gene (5 bases). This CDR3 spans 13 amino acids. The germline CDR1 and CDR2 sequences are MNHEY and SVGAGI. V lost 1 base to trimming and J lost 10 bases, with 11 bases between them. The CDR3 reads CASSYFQGGEQFF. In DNA, the CDR3 is TGTGCCAGCAGTTACTTCCAGGGCGGAGAGCAGTTCTTC.

This clone was seen more than once but under ten times. The genes are TRBV6-6 and TRBJ1-2; 8 nucleotides match TRBD1. Trimming cost V 5 bases and J 1 base; bases outside gene matches: 3. Germline V gives CDR1 MNHNY, CDR2 SVGAGI (reference sequence). There are 14 residues in the CDR3. CDR3: CASSTDRGNYGYTF. The CDR3, as DNA: TGTGCCAGCAGTACCGACAGGGGTAACTATGGCTACACCTTC.

The rearrangement links TRBV19 to TRBJ1-5; possibly TRBD1 for D (5 bases). Trimming removed 2 bases from V and 0 bases from J, with 17 bases in between. The germline CDR1 and CDR2 sequences are LNHDA and SQIVND (reference sequence). The CDR3 spans 18 residues. The CDR3 bases are TGTGCCAGTAGTATACGGGGTCCGGGGGGGTTTAGCAATCAGCCCCAGCATTTT. Translating it yields CASSIRGPGGFSNQPQHF.

This clone was seen a few times. V gene TRBV14 combines with J gene TRBJ1-1, with D maybe TRBD1 (5 bases). The CDR3 totals 14 residues. The V end lost 6 bases, the J end lost 0 bases, and 11 bases lay between the germline ends. CDR1 is SGHDN, CDR2 FVKESK, per germline. CDR3 sequence: CASRQGGMNTEAFF. The CDR3 nucleotides read TGTGCCAGCAGGCAGGGAGGGATGAACACTGAAGCTTTCTTT.

The rearrangement links TRBV3-1 (or the pseudogene TRBV3-2) to TRBJ1-6; D possibly corresponds to TRBD1 (5 bases). This CDR3 comprises 15 residues. With 7 bases removed from V and 9 bases from J, the gap between germline ends came to 19 bases. The germline gives CDR1 LGHDT, CDR2 YNNKEL (reference sequence). The CDR3 DNA reads TGTGCCAGCACTCCGGCGGGGGGGGACGGTTCACCCCTCCACTTT. This encodes CASTPAGGDGSPLHF.

CDR3 sequence reads: CASRINRNSPLHF. DNA for the CDR3: TGTGCCAGCAGGATAAACAGGAATTCACCCCTCCACTTT. The V and J genes are TRBV25-1 and TRBJ1-6; TRBD1 might be the D (5 bases). Germline V gene lookup returns CDR1 MGHDK and CDR2 SYGVNS. The V end lost 6 bases, the J end lost 7 bases, and 10 bases lay between the germline ends. This CDR3 is 13 amino acids long.

This clone came up a few times. V and J are TRBV5-6 and TRBJ2-7; no definite D call. This CDR3 has 13 residues. Per the germline V gene, CDR1 is SGHDT and CDR2 is YYEEEE. V lost 1 base and J 6 bases, leaving 11 bases between the germline ends. The CDR3 coding sequence is TGTGCCAGCAGCTTGTCTCGGTGGGCCGAGCAGTACTTC. The encoded protein is CASSLSRWAEQYF.

The rearrangement links TRBV9 to TRBJ2-5; D is perhaps TRBD2 (6 bases). Germline values: CDR1 SGDLS, CDR2 YYNGEE. The V gene lost 4 bases and the J gene lost 2 bases, with 12 bases spanning the gap. The CDR3 spans 14 residues. The CDR3 nucleotides are TGTGCCAGCAGCTCAATGGGGGGTCAAGAGACCCAGTACTTC. The encoded protein is CASSSMGGQETQYF.

The chain links TRBV18 to TRBJ2-2; TRBD2 might be the D (5 bases). Deletions cut 0 bases from V and 7 bases from J, with 12 bases between. Germline V gives CDR1 KGHSH, CDR2 LQKENI. The CDR3 is 15 residues long. The DNA for the CDR3 is TGTGCCAGCTCACCACCAGGTCGAGGGAACGGGGAGCTGTTTTTT. This sequence encodes CASSPPGRGNGELFF. The whole variable domain, remainder taken from reference TRBV18 and TRBJ2-2, is NAGVMQNPRHLVRRRGQEARLRCSPMKGHSHVYWYRQLPEEGLKFMVYLQKENIIDESGMPKERFSAEFPKEGPSILRIQQVVRGDSAAYFCASSPPGRGNGELFFGEGSRLTVL.

The rearrangement links TRBV5-6 to TRBJ2-7, with 7 positions matching TRBD1. This CDR3 comprises 14 residues. Germline CDR1 and CDR2: SGHDT and YYEEEE. The junction had 2 bases not matched to a gene; V was cut back by 0 bases and J by 2 bases. CDR3 coding DNA: TGTGCCAGCAGCTTGGGACAGGGACCCTACGAGCAGTACTTC. Its translation is CASSLGQGPYEQYF.

V is TRBV7-2 and J is TRBJ2-1; weak D call: TRBD2 (6 bases). This CDR3 region has 15 residues. Germline V gene data show CDR1 as SGHTA and CDR2 as FQGNSA. Trimming removed 6 bases from V and 9 bases from J, with 21 bases in between. CDR3 sequence (DNA): TGTGCCAGCAGTAACAGCGGGCTGGGAGAAGGTGAGCAGTTCTTC. This codes for CASSNSGLGEGEQFF.

The chain has TRBV5-6 and TRBJ2-7, with a weak D call TRBD1 (5 bases). Germline CDR1 and CDR2: SGHDT and YYEEEE. The CDR3 contains 16 residues. The V end was cut by 1 base, the J end by 3 bases, with 17 bases between. CDR3 sequence: CASSLWSGLAIYEQYF. The CDR3 DNA reads TGTGCCAGCAGCTTGTGGTCAGGGTTAGCTATCTACGAGCAGTACTTC.

The chain employs TRBV7-9 and TRBJ1-2; no clear D gene. The V and J ends lost 5 bases and 2 bases respectively, with 12 bases between them. The CDR3 runs 14 residues. The germline gives CDR1 SEHNR, CDR2 FQNEAQ (reference sequence). The DNA of the CDR3 is TGTGCCAGCAGCCGAGATGCGGGGAACTATGGCTACACCTTC. This codes for CASSRDAGNYGYTF.

The V call is TRBV12-5, the J call TRBJ2-3, with TRBD1 matching over 8 bases. This CDR3 region has 16 residues. Per the germline V gene, CDR1 is LGHNT and CDR2 is FRNRAP. Losses at the gene ends were 6 bases for V and 4 bases for J; bases not matched to a gene: 12. CDR3 region: CASGSPDREVADTQYF. CDR3 nucleotides: TGTGCTAGTGGCTCCCCGGACAGGGAGGTGGCAGATACGCAGTATTTT.

Regarding this clone: At one end, the junction sequence differs from germline, possibly due to a read error. The chain recombines TRBV24-1 with TRBJ1-2; 7 bases agree with TRBD1. CDR1 is KGHDR, CDR2 SFDVKD, per germline. CDR3 length equals 15 residues. CDR3 protein: CATSGPRQGNFGYTF. The DNA of the CDR3 is TGTGCCACCAGTGGCCCTAGACAGGGAAACTTTGGCTACACCTTC.

This clone was observed a single time. The gene calls are TRBV6-5 and TRBJ1-6, with 10 bases identical to TRBD1. The CDR3 runs to 13 residues. Germline V gene sequence: CDR1 MNHEY, CDR2 SVGAGI. V lost 8 bases to trimming and J lost 12 bases; unmatched junction nucleotides: 7. This chain's CDR3 is CASRDRGLVPLHF. The CDR3 DNA reads TGTGCCAGCCGGGACAGGGGATTGGTACCCCTCCACTTT.

This clone has a single count. The chain combines TRBV11-3 with TRBJ2-7, with a tentative D call TRBD2 (6 bases). This CDR3 region has 17 residues. V was trimmed by 1 base and J by 0 bases, leaving 16 bases between them. Germline V gene sequence: CDR1 SGHNT, CDR2 YENEEA. CDR3 nucleotides: TGTGCCAGCAGCTTAGGGGGGAGCGGGCAGAGCTCCTACGAGCAGTACTTC. The encoded protein is CASSLGGSGQSSYEQYF.

The rearrangement links TRBV18 to TRBJ2-3; 10 nucleotides match TRBD2. Trimming cost V 3 bases and J 2 bases; bases outside gene matches: 5. The CDR3 is 16 amino acids. Germline CDR1 KGHSH, CDR2 LQKENI. The CDR3 region is CASSPASGGPTDTQYF. CDR3 DNA sequence: TGTGCCAGCTCACCTGCTAGCGGGGGCCCCACAGATACGCAGTATTTT.

The V call is TRBV6-2 or TRBV6-3, the J call TRBJ1-2; D gene uncertain. This CDR3 is built from 15 residues. V dropped 0 bases and J dropped 2 bases, with 10 bases sitting between them. Germline V CDR1 and CDR2: MNHEY, SVGEGT. This CDR3 is CASSYSARSNYGYTF. For the CDR3, the DNA is TGTGCCAGCAGTTACTCGGCCAGATCGAACTATGGCTACACCTTC.

As for this clone: An end of the junction differs from the germline gene, which may be a read error. The rearrangement joins TRBV12-3 or TRBV12-4 to TRBJ1-3, with no clear D. The CDR3 is 8 residues long. CDR3 coding DNA: TGTGCCACCGACGGCGGCAATTTT. It translates to CATDGGNF.

Here the CDR3 reads CASSHIWDRMNTEAFF. CDR3 nucleotides: TGTGCCAGCAGCCATATTTGGGACAGAATGAACACTGAAGCTTTCTTT. The chain employs TRBV11-2 and TRBJ1-1; 7 nucleotides line up with TRBD1. CDR3 size: 16 residues. V shed 5 bases and J 0 bases; nucleotides not matched to a gene: 9. Germline CDR1 SGHAT, CDR2 FQNNGV.

The chain has TRBV5-1 and TRBJ2-7; D is unclear. This CDR3 has 15 residues. The germline V and J ends were trimmed by 1 base and 5 bases, with 16 bases remaining between them. Germline V gives CDR1 SGHRS, CDR2 YFSETQ. CDR3 DNA sequence: TGCGCCAGCAGCTTGTTAAGCGCCTCCCTGAACGAGCAGTACTTC. Its protein is CASSLLSASLNEQYF. Full variable domain (rest looked up from reference TRBV5-1 and TRBJ2-7): KAGVTQTPRYLIKTRGQQVTLSCSPISGHRSVSWYQQTPGQGLQFLFEYFSETQRNKGNFPGRFSGRQFSNSRSEMNVSTLELGDSALYLCASSLLSASLNEQYFGPGTRLTVT.

The chain has TRBV5-1 and TRBJ2-5; 8 positions match TRBD1. From germline, CDR1 is SGHRS and CDR2 YFSETQ. The CDR3 totals 15 residues. The ends lost 4 bases at V and 5 bases at J; junction bases unmatched: 10. DNA for the CDR3: TGCGCCAGCAGCACGACGACAGGGGTAACTGAGACCCAGTACTTC. Translating it yields CASSTTTGVTETQYF.

The rearrangement links TRBV9 to TRBJ2-5, with 15 bases lining up with TRBD2. V shed 0 bases, J shed 4 bases, and the junction held 7 bases outside the gene matches. This CDR3 comprises 18 residues. Germline values: CDR1 SGDLS, CDR2 YYNGEE. The CDR3 loop is CASSVATGLAGGPETQYF. For the CDR3, the DNA is TGTGCCAGCAGCGTAGCCACTGGACTAGCGGGGGGGCCAGAGACCCAGTACTTC.

The genes are TRBV14 and TRBJ2-5; 7 nucleotides line up with TRBD2. V dropped 4 bases and J dropped 1; count of bases not matched to a gene: 6. This CDR3 is 15 amino acids long. From germline, CDR1 is SGHDN and CDR2 FVKESK. CDR3 nucleotides: TGTGCCAGCAGCCGAAGATGGGGGGGCCAAGAGACCCAGTACTTC. This sequence encodes CASSRRWGGQETQYF.

The J gene is TRBJ1-2, the V gene TRBV9; 12 nucleotides match TRBD1. Trimming removed 4 bases from V and 1 base from J; junction bases left unmatched: 11. Germline-derived CDR1 and CDR2 are SGDLS and YYNGEE. This CDR3 is built from 18 residues. CDR3 protein: CASSPRRDRGRGNYGYTF. The CDR3 bases are TGTGCCAGCAGCCCACGCCGGGACAGGGGGCGCGGTAACTATGGCTACACCTTC.

V and J are TRBV2 and TRBJ1-2; no reliable D call. The CDR3 is 14 amino acids. Trimming left V 0 bases short and J 5 bases short, with 10 bases between. Germline CDR1 is SNHLY and CDR2 is FYNNEI. CDR3 in amino acids: CASSEARSEYGYTF. DNA of the CDR3: TGTGCCAGCAGTGAAGCGCGGTCGGAATATGGCTACACCTTC.